This T cell receptor (beta chain) derives from a study of T cell responses to AZD1222 COVID-19 vaccine. Points from the study as a whole: The donors showed a predominance of white British ancestry and of females, with possible underestimation of clonal diversity. Among those given AZD1222, only five or six were seropositive at baseline. Reports say nearly half of spike-specific TCRs go after unmutated variant regions. Increased Spike-specific TCR breadth and depth were observed after two AZD1222 doses.

A remark on this clone: Its target is not known.

Unmatched junction bases numbered 8, after V lost 5 bases and J lost 6 bases. The CDR3 runs 14 residues. Per germline, CDR1 SGHTA and CDR2 FQGNSA. Produced via immunoSEQ multiplex PCR; TCRdb's table is partial and in-frame only. The table shows about 100,000 clones, with around 87% occurring only once. The material sequenced was peripheral blood, taken on day 0 of MenACWY control vaccination. The rearrangement uses TRBV7-2 and TRBJ2-7; 9 bases are a match to TRBD1. The clonotype was recovered from an adult in good health. This chain's CDR3 is CASSLGDRVLEQYF. The CDR3 nucleotides read TGTGCCAGCAGCCTGGGGGACAGGGTTCTCGAGCAGTACTTC.